The 19 T cell receptor beta chains in this list originate from one sample, sequenced in a study of blood T cell repertoires in COVID-19. Generated by immunoSEQ multiplex PCR, the TCRdb table keeps only in-frame clones and is missing some. The sample includes fewer than 250,000 clones, around four fifths seen only once; the top ten take 0.95%. Sequencing used peripheral blood. The receptors derive from a man in his 60s with COVID-19, enrolled during active disease.

This chain links TRBV5-4 with TRBJ1-1, with 8 bases fitting TRBD1. V shed 3 bases, J shed 6 bases, and the junction held 10 bases outside the gene matches. This CDR3 region has 15 residues. Germline values: CDR1 SGHNT, CDR2 YYREEE (reference sequence). CDR3 sequence: CASSWSTGGRAEAFF. The CDR3, as DNA: TGTGCCAGCAGCTGGAGTACAGGGGGGCGGGCTGAAGCTTTCTTT.

V usage is TRBV3-1 (or the pseudogene TRBV3-2) and J usage is TRBJ2-1; D not certain. This CDR3 contains 13 residues. Germline CDR1 and CDR2: LGHDT and YNNKEL (reference sequence). V was shortened by 1 base and J by 7 bases, with 8 bases between the two germline ends. The CDR3 loop is CASSQAGRNEQFF. The CDR3 nucleotides are TGTGCCAGCAGCCAAGCTGGCAGAAATGAGCAGTTCTTC.

This chain uses TRBV11-2 with TRBJ1-2, with 8 bases that match TRBD1. V lost 1 base, J lost 4 bases, and 2 bases stayed unmatched. The CDR3 runs to 14 residues. CDR1 is SGHAT and CDR2 is FQNNGV in the germline V gene. The CDR3 loop reads CASSLGQGAYGYTF. The DNA for the CDR3 is TGTGCCAGCAGCTTAGGGCAGGGGGCCTATGGCTACACCTTC.

In the case of this clone: At the DNA level, this CDR3 is encoded by other sequences in the same sample as well. V gene TRBV7-8 combines with J gene TRBJ1-2; perhaps TRBD1 as D (5 bases). The CDR3 covers 14 residues. Trimming cost V 0 bases and J 3 bases, with 8 bases left between them. From germline, CDR1 is SGHVS and CDR2 FQNEAQ. In DNA form, the CDR3 reads TGTGCCAGCAGCTTAGCAGGGACTCACTATGGCTACACCTTC. The encoded protein is CASSLAGTHYGYTF.

The chain joins TRBV5-8 to TRBJ1-3; the match to TRBD1 covers 8 bases. Looked up from germline, CDR1 is SGHTS and CDR2 is YDEGEE. CDR3 size: 15 residues. Unmatched junction bases numbered 5, after V lost 4 bases and J lost 2 bases. This CDR3 is CASSRTGIPGNTIYF. The CDR3 DNA is TGTGCCAGCAGCAGGACAGGGATACCTGGAAACACCATATATTTT.

This chain joins TRBV4-1 and TRBJ1-1, with a weak D call TRBD1 (5 bases). From germline, CDR1 is MGHRA and CDR2 YSYEKL. The CDR3 consists of 16 residues. The V end was cut by 0 bases, the J end by 0 bases, with 11 bases between. This CDR3 is CASSQELGHMNTEAFF. The CDR3 coding sequence is TGCGCCAGCAGCCAAGAGCTGGGGCATATGAACACTGAAGCTTTCTTT.

J is TRBJ2-1 and V is TRBV18; a weak D match, TRBD1 (5 bases). Germline V CDR1 and CDR2: KGHSH, LQKENI. CDR3 length: 14 amino acids. V was cut by 0 bases and J by 9 bases, with 12 bases left in between. The CDR3 nucleotides are TGTGCCAGCTCACCACCGGGGCGTAATGCTGAGCAGTTCTTC. This codes for CASSPPGRNAEQFF. Looking up the rest from reference TRBV18 and TRBJ2-1 gives the full variable domain: NAGVMQNPRHLVRRRGQEARLRCSPMKGHSHVYWYRQLPEEGLKFMVYLQKENIIDESGMPKERFSAEFPKEGPSILRIQQVVRGDSAAYFCASSPPGRNAEQFFGPGTRLTVL.

CDR3 amino acids: CASSFGGTEAFF. The CDR3 coding sequence is TGTGCCAGCAGTTTCGGGGGGACTGAAGCTTTCTTT. The chain carries TRBV12-3 or TRBV12-4 and TRBJ1-1; maybe TRBD1 (5 bases). CDR3 length: 12 residues. V was pared by 3 bases and J by 5 bases, with 7 bases between.

The gene calls are TRBV11-3 and TRBJ2-1, with a possible D match to TRBD1 (6 bases). This CDR3 spans 15 amino acids. Trimming shortened V by 3 bases and J by 7 bases, and 16 bases separated the two germline ends. Germline CDR1 and CDR2: SGHNT and YENEEA. The CDR3 here is CASSFGRGGLNEQFF. The CDR3 coding sequence is TGTGCCAGCAGCTTCGGCAGGGGCGGGCTTAATGAGCAGTTCTTC. Full variable domain (remainder filled in from reference TRBV11-3 and TRBJ2-1): EAGVVQSPRYKIIEKKQPVAFWCNPISGHNTLYWYLQNLGQGPELLIRYENEEAVDDSQLPKDRFSAERLKGVDSTLKIQPAELGDSAVYLCASSFGRGGLNEQFFGPGTRLTVL.

This sequence joins TRBV28 and TRBJ1-4; D uncertain. The germline CDR1 and CDR2 sequences are MDHEN and SYDVKM. This CDR3 is 14 amino acids long. Trimming pared 4 bases from V and 8 bases from J, leaving 14 bases between. The CDR3: CASSWAPVGEKLFF. In DNA form, the CDR3 reads TGTGCCAGCAGTTGGGCCCCCGTCGGAGAAAAACTGTTTTTT.

The rearrangement uses TRBV7-2 and TRBJ1-2, with D possibly matching TRBD1 (5 bases). V was pared by 5 bases and J by 8 bases, with 18 bases between. This CDR3 is 14 amino acids long. Germline CDR1 is SGHTA and CDR2 is FQGNSA. The CDR3 reads CASSPRAGFLGYTF. The DNA for the CDR3 is TGTGCCAGCAGCCCCAGGGCGGGGTTCTTGGGCTACACCTTC.

The J gene is TRBJ1-2, the V gene TRBV5-4; 7 bases fit TRBD1. V lost 4 bases to trimming and J lost 0 bases; unmatched junction nucleotides: 9. The CDR3 contains 16 residues. Germline V gives CDR1 SGHNT, CDR2 YYREEE (reference sequence). The DNA of the CDR3 is TGTGCCAGCAGCCTTCCCCCGGGACAGACTAACTATGGCTACACCTTC. It translates to CASSLPPGQTNYGYTF.

This clone was seen just once. The chain links TRBV5-6 to TRBJ1-2; 9 bases agree with TRBD1. The germline V gene encodes CDR1 SGHDT and CDR2 YYEEEE. The junction had 8 bases not matched to a gene; V was cut back by 4 bases and J by 7 bases. The CDR3 loop spans 14 amino acids. The CDR3 loop reads CASSPAGTGIGYTF. The CDR3 DNA follows: TGTGCCAGCAGCCCGGCCGGGACAGGGATTGGCTACACCTTC.

The genes are TRBV7-8 and TRBJ2-3; 7 bases align to TRBD1. V was pared by 5 bases and J by 5 bases, with 13 bases of the junction left unmatched. This CDR3 contains 16 residues. Germline CDR1 and CDR2: SGHVS and FQNEAQ. The CDR3: CASSKNVRGREDTQYF. As DNA, the CDR3 is TGTGCCAGCAGCAAAAACGTTAGGGGGCGCGAAGATACGCAGTATTTT.

Only a few counts were recorded for this clone. This chain connects TRBV19 to TRBJ1-5; D is perhaps TRBD1 (5 bases). V was cut by 5 bases and J by 3 bases, with 17 bases left in between. CDR1 is LNHDA, CDR2 SQIVND, per germline (reference sequence). The CDR3 is made up of 16 amino acids. DNA of the CDR3: TGTGCCAGTAGTGCCACACGGACACAGCTCAATCAGCCCCAGCATTTT. Its translation: CASSATRTQLNQPQHF.

In this sample, this clone turned up a few times. The chain uses TRBV20-1 and TRBJ1-6; D unresolved. The germline V gene encodes CDR1 DFQATT and CDR2 SNEGSKA (reference sequence). Trimming cost V 6 bases and J 14 bases, with 14 bases left between them. CDR3 length equals 11 residues. CDR3 sequence: CSAPTGPTLHF. Written as DNA, the CDR3 is TGCAGTGCCCCGACTGGTCCCACCCTCCACTTT.

A few counts support this clone. The chain carries TRBV10-3 and TRBJ1-4; D perhaps matches TRBD1 (5 bases). CDR1 ENHRY and CDR2 SYGVKD come from the germline V gene. The CDR3 has 15 amino acids. V lost 5 bases, J lost 8 bases, and 18 bases lay in between. The CDR3 is CAISPGGGYGEKLFF. The CDR3 region has the DNA TGTGCCATCAGTCCTGGGGGGGGTTATGGAGAAAAACTGTTTTTT.

The chain is built from TRBV7-9 and TRBJ2-7; D is possibly TRBD2 (6 bases). This CDR3 region has 13 residues. Trimming cost V 3 bases and J 3 bases, with 9 bases left between them. Germline V CDR1 and CDR2: SEHNR, FQNEAQ (reference sequence). The DNA of the CDR3 is TGTGCCAGCAGCTTCGGGACTGGCTACGAGCAGTACTTC. Protein: CASSFGTGYEQYF. Drawing the rest from reference TRBV7-9 and TRBJ2-7, the complete variable domain is DTGVSQNPRHKITKRGQNVTFRCDPISEHNRLYWYRQTLGQGPEFLTYFQNEAQLEKSRLLSDRFSAERPKGSFSTLEIQRTEQGDSAMYLCASSFGTGYEQYFGPGTRLTVT.

The rearrangement uses TRBV6-4 and TRBJ1-6; TRBD1 matches 10 bases. There are 14 residues in the CDR3. The junction had 1 base not matched to a gene; V was cut back by 2 bases and J by 9 bases. Germline V gene sequence: CDR1 MRHNA, CDR2 SNTAGT. The CDR3 DNA sequence: TGTGCCAGCAGTGACGGGACAGGGGTTTCACCCCTCCACTTT. Translation gives CASSDGTGVSPLHF.